These T cell receptor beta chains were read from a single sample in a study of CD8+ T cells in alopecia areata. TCRdb keeps only in-frame clones here, not all; method: immunoSEQ multiplex PCR. Altogether some 160,000 clones are present, about three fifths being singletons, with the ten largest covering over 0.85%. This sample comprised CD4+ T cells sorted from blood, obtained at week 4, from a patient treated with tofacitinib. The receptors here all came from a human donor with alopecia areata. Each CDR3 is given with its conserved first and last residue. D genes are given only for firm matches. Rows give clone size only sometimes, using once, few, many, or a class for an expanded clone.

j_call clone_size d_call v_call cdr3_aa cdr3_nt
TRBJ1-4 few TRBD1 TRBV29-1 CSALDRDEKLFF TGCAGCGCCCTGGACAGGGATGAAAAACTGTTTTTT
TRBJ1-2 few TRBD1 TRBV30 CACQDRGDGYTF TGTGCCTGTCAGGACAGGGGAGACGGCTACACCTTC
TRBJ2-6 - TRBD2 TRBV10-3 CAISEMREAAGANVLTF TGTGCCATCAGTGAGATGCGGGAGGCGGCTGGGGCCAACGTCCTGACTTTC
TRBJ1-6 - TRBD1 TRBV5-1 CASSSGQDNSPLHF TGCGCCAGCAGCTCGGGACAGGATAATTCACCCCTCCACTTT
TRBJ1-5 - TRBD1 TRBV30 CAWSDRGNQPQHF TGTGCCTGGAGTGACAGGGGGAATCAGCCCCAGCATTTT
TRBJ2-5 - - TRBV2 CASKGEPQETQYF TGTGCCAGCAAGGGGGAACCTCAAGAGACCCAGTACTTC
TRBJ2-3 - - TRBV10-3 CAISVGQMQYF TGTGCCATCAGTGTGGGGCAAATGCAGTATTTT
TRBJ1-1 - TRBD1 TRBV27 CASSWGQGRTEAFF TGTGCCAGCAGTTGGGGACAGGGGAGGACTGAAGCTTTCTTT
TRBJ2-4 - TRBD2 TRBV18 CASSRKAGGQNIQYF TGTGCCAGCTCACGAAAAGCGGGGGGCCAAAACATTCAGTACTTC
TRBJ2-7 - - TRBV11-1 CASSFGDYEQYF TGTGCCAGCAGCTTTGGGGACTACGAGCAGTACTTC